Listed below are T cell receptor beta chains from one sample, sequenced in a study of cytomegalovirus exposure and HLA in healthy donors. TCRdb keeps only in-frame clones here, not all; method: immunoSEQ multiplex PCR. The sample records 210,000 or so clones, roughly 81% being singletons. The sequenced sample consisted of PBMCs. These receptors all stem from a girl aged 2 to 9 in good health and CMV-seronegative. Each CDR3 is given with its conserved first and last residue. Fields, in order: J gene, V gene, D gene, CDR3 DNA, CDR3 protein. D genes are given only for firm matches.

j_call: TRBJ1-5; v_call: TRBV10-3; d_call: .; cdr3_nt: TGTGCCATCAGTGAGGGGGGGTTTGGGCATCAGCCCCAGCATTTT; cdr3_aa: CAISEGGFGHQPQHF
j_call: TRBJ2-7; v_call: TRBV11-2; d_call: .; cdr3_nt: TGTGCCAGCAGCTTACAGGGTTTCGGCTCCTACGAGCAGTACTTC; cdr3_aa: CASSLQGFGSYEQYF
j_call: TRBJ2-6; v_call: TRBV19; d_call: TRBD1; cdr3_nt: TGTGCCAGTAGACCACAGGGGTCTGGGGCCAACGTCCTGACTTTC; cdr3_aa: CASRPQGSGANVLTF
j_call: TRBJ2-7; v_call: TRBV29-1; d_call: .; cdr3_nt: TGCAGCGCCGCCGAGGCTTACGAGCAGTACTTC; cdr3_aa: CSAAEAYEQYF
j_call: TRBJ2-5; v_call: TRBV10-3; d_call: TRBD2; cdr3_nt: TGTGCCATCAGTGAGTCGAAGAGTGCTAGCGGGGCGGGGACCCAGTACTTC; cdr3_aa: CAISESKSASGAGTQYF
j_call: TRBJ1-2; v_call: TRBV29-1; d_call: TRBD1; cdr3_nt: TGCAGCGCTGGGACAGGGGGCAGCTATGGCTACACCTTC; cdr3_aa: CSAGTGGSYGYTF
j_call: TRBJ2-7; v_call: TRBV6-5; d_call: .; cdr3_nt: TGTGCCAGCAGTACAGAAAGCTACGAGCAGTACTTC; cdr3_aa: CASSTESYEQYF
j_call: TRBJ2-1; v_call: TRBV5-8; d_call: TRBD2; cdr3_nt: TGTGCCAGCAGCGCCGAACTAGCGTCACTCTCCTACAATGAGCAGTTCTTC; cdr3_aa: CASSAELASLSYNEQFF
j_call: TRBJ2-3; v_call: TRBV4-2; d_call: TRBD1; cdr3_nt: TGTGCCAGCAGCCAAGACAGACAGGGGGCAGATACGCAGTATTTT; cdr3_aa: CASSQDRQGADTQYF
j_call: TRBJ1-1; v_call: TRBV14; d_call: TRBD1; cdr3_nt: TGTGCCAGCAGCTCCTGGGACAGGGATGGCACTGAAGCTTTCTTT; cdr3_aa: CASSSWDRDGTEAFF